This is a list of T cell receptor beta chains from one sample in a study of OX40 agonist ivuxolimab in advanced cancers. Sequencing used immunoSEQ multiplex PCR; TCRdb keeps in-frame clones, though not all of them. The sample records about 79,000 clones, under 85% being singletons. Source: CD4+ or CD8+ T cells sorted from blood, taken in a trial of the OX40 agonist ivuxolimab. These receptors were taken from an adult with an advanced solid tumor such as melanoma, head and neck, liver or kidney cancer. CDR3s include the opening cysteine and the closing phenylalanine or tryptophan. Each record gives: V gene, J gene, CDR3 protein.

V: TRBV5-1
J: TRBJ1-2
CDR3: CASAGTASYGYTF

V: TRBV30
J: TRBJ1-1
CDR3: CAWVGQTNTEAFF

V: TRBV19
J: TRBJ2-1
CDR3: CASSTQVRQAPREQFF

V: TRBV18
J: TRBJ2-2
CDR3: CASSPLAGDTGELFF

V: TRBV10-3
J: TRBJ2-2
CDR3: CAISVGGELFF

V: TRBV6-5
J: TRBJ1-4
CDR3: CASSYSGPRKEKLFF

V: TRBV6-1
J: TRBJ2-7
CDR3: CASSPGGRTYEQYF

V: TRBV28
J: TRBJ2-3
CDR3: CASSPRTGNLDTQYF

V: TRBV10-3
J: TRBJ2-5
CDR3: CAISGRGQETQYF

V: TRBV30
J: TRBJ2-7
CDR3: CAWSIAGSYEQYF

V: TRBV9
J: TRBJ2-3
CDR3: CASSVATTGFLSTDTQYF

V: TRBV6-6
J: TRBJ1-2
CDR3: CASSYGGGYTF

V: TRBV7-8
J: TRBJ2-2
CDR3: CASRGTVGPRAGELFF

V: TRBV10-2
J: TRBJ2-3
CDR3: CASSVVGSPVTDTQYF

V: TRBV7-2
J: TRBJ2-7
CDR3: CASSSSGIWTYEQYF

V: TRBV19
J: TRBJ2-3
CDR3: CASSKSSTDTQYF

V: TRBV9
J: TRBJ1-6
CDR3: CASSEDAATDSPLHF

V: TRBV5-6
J: TRBJ1-6
CDR3: CASSLYMPNGYNSPLHF

V: TRBV5-6
J: TRBJ2-7
CDR3: CASSLDFGATEPEQYF

V: TRBV6-6
J: TRBJ2-5
CDR3: CASSYNSAGEETQYF

V: TRBV28
J: TRBJ1-1
CDR3: CASSPPPFF

V: TRBV7-7
J: TRBJ1-1
CDR3: CASSLDQGTEAFF